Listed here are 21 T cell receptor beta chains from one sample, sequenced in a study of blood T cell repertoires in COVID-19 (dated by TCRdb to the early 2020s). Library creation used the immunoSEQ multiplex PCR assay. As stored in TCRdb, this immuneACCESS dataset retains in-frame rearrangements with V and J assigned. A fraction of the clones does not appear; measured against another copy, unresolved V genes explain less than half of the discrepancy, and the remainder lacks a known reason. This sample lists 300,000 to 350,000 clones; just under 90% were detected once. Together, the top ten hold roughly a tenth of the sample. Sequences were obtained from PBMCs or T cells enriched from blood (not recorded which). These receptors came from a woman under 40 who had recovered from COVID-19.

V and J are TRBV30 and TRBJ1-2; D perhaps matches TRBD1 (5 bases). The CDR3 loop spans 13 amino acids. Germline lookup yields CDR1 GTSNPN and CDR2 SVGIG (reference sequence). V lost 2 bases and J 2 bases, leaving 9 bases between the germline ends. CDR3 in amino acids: CAWSRQGNYGYTF. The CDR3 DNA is TGTGCCTGGAGTAGGCAGGGCAACTATGGCTACACCTTC.

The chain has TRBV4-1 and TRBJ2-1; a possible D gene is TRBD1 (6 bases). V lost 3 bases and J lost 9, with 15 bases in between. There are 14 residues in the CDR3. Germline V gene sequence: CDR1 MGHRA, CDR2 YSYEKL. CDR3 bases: TGCGCCAGCAGCCACGCCTTCCACAGGGTTGAGCAGTTCTTC. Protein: CASSHAFHRVEQFF.

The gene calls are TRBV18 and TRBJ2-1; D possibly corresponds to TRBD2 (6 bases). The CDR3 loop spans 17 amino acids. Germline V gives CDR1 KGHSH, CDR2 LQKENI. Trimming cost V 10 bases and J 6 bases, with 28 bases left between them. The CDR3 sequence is CATARSTGSRWTNEQFF. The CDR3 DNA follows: TGTGCCACCGCACGAAGTACCGGGAGCCGTTGGACCAATGAGCAGTTCTTC. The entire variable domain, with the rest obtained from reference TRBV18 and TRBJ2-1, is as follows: NAGVMQNPRHLVRRRGQEARLRCSPMKGHSHVYWYRQLPEEGLKFMVYLQKENIIDESGMPKERFSAEFPKEGPSILRIQQVVRGDSAAYFCATARSTGSRWTNEQFFGPGTRLTVL.

CDR3 bases: TGTGCCACCAGTGATCCCACCAGCACTGAAGCTTTCTTT. Translating it yields CATSDPTSTEAFF. The chain uses TRBV24-1 and TRBJ1-1, with unresolved D. This CDR3 spans 13 amino acids. V shed 3 bases and J shed 4 bases, with 8 bases lying between them. From germline, CDR1 is KGHDR and CDR2 SFDVKD.

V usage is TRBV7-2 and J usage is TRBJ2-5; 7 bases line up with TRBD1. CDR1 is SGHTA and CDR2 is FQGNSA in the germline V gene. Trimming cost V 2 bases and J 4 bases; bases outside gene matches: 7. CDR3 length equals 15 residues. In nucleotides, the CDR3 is TGTGCCAGCAGCTTAACAGGGGCCTATTCAGAGACCCAGTACTTC. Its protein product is CASSLTGAYSETQYF.

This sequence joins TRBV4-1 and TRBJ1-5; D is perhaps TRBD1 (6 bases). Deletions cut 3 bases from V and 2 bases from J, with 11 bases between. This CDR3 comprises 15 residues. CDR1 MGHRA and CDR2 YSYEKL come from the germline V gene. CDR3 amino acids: CASSQDRLGNQPQHF. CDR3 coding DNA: TGCGCCAGCAGCCAGGACAGATTGGGCAATCAGCCCCAGCATTTT.

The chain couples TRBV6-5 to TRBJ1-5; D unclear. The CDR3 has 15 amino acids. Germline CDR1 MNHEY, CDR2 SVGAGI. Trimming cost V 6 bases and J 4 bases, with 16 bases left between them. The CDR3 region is CASSKDPNGNQPQHF. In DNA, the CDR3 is TGTGCCAGCAGCAAAGACCCTAACGGGAATCAGCCCCAGCATTTT.

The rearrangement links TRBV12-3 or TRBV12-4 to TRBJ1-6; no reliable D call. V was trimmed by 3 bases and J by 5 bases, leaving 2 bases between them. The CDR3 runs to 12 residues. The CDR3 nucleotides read TGTGCCAGCAGTTTCAATAATTCACCCCTCCACTTT. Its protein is CASSFNNSPLHF.

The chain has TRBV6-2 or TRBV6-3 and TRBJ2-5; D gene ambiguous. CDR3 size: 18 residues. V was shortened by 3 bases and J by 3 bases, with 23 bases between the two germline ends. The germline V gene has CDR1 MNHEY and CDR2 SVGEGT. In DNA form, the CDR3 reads TGTGCCAGCAGTTATTTCCCCACCCATGGCGAGACTGAAGAGACCCAGTACTTC. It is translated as CASSYFPTHGETEETQYF.

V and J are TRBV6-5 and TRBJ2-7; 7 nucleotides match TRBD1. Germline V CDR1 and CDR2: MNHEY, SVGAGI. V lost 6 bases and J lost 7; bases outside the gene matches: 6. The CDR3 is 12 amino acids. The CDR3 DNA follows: TGTGCCAGCAGGACCCTGGACAGGGAGCAGTACTTC. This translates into CASRTLDREQYF.

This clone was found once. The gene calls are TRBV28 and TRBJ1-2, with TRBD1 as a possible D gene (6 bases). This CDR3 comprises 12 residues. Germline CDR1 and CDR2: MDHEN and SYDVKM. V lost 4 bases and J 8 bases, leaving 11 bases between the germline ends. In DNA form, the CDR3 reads TGTGCCAGCAGTTCCACAGGGAGCGGCTACACCTTC. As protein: CASSSTGSGYTF.

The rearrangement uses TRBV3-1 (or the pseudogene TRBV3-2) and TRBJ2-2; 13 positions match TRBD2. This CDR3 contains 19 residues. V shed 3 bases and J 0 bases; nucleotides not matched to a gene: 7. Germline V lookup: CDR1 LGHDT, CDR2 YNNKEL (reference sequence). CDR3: CASSHTGTSGDTNTGELFF. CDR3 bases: TGTGCCAGCAGCCATACCGGGACTAGCGGGGATACGAACACCGGGGAGCTGTTTTTT.

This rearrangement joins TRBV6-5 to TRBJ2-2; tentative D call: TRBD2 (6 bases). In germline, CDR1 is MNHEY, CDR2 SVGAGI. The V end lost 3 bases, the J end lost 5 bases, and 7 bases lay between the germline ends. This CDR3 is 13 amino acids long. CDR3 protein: CASSYGLTGELFF. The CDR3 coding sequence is TGTGCCAGCAGTTATGGACTAACCGGGGAGCTGTTTTTT.

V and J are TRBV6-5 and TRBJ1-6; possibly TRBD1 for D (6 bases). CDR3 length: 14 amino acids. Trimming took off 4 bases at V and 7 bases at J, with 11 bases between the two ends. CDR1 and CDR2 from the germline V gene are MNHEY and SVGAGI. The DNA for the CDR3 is TGTGCCAGCAGTTCAGGGGCTCGGAATTCACCCCTCCACTTT. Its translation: CASSSGARNSPLHF.

This CDR3 is CSVPLRGIIGYTF. The CDR3 nucleotides read TGCAGCGTCCCTCTCAGGGGAATTATAGGCTACACCTTC. The chain carries TRBV29-1 and TRBJ1-2, with D perhaps TRBD1 (6 bases). Germline-derived CDR1 and CDR2 are SQVTM and ANQGSEA. The length of the CDR3 is 13 residues. Trimming removed 6 bases at V and 8 bases at J, with 19 bases between.

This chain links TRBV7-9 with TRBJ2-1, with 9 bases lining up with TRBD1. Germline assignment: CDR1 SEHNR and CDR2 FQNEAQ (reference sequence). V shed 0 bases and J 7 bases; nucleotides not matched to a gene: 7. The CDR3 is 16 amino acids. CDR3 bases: TGTGCCAGCAGCTTAGCCACAGGGGGCGTGTTGAATGAGCAGTTCTTC. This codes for CASSLATGGVLNEQFF. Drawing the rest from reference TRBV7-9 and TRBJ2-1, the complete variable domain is DTGVSQNPRHKITKRGQNVTFRCDPISEHNRLYWYRQTLGQGPEFLTYFQNEAQLEKSRLLSDRFSAERPKGSFSTLEIQRTEQGDSAMYLCASSLATGGVLNEQFFGPGTRLTVL.

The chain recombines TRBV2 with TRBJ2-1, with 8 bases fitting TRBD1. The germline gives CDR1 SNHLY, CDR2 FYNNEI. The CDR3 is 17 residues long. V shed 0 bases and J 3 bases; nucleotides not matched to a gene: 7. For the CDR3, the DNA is TGTGCCAGCAGTGAAGCGCTCGGGACAGGCAACTACAATGAGCAGTTCTTC. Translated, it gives CASSEALGTGNYNEQFF.

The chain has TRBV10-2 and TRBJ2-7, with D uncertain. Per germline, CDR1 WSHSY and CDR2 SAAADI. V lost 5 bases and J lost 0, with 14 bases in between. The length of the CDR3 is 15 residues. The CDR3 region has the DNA TGCGCCAGCAGTCATTCCACAGTAAGCTCCTACGAGCAGTACTTC. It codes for CASSHSTVSSYEQYF.

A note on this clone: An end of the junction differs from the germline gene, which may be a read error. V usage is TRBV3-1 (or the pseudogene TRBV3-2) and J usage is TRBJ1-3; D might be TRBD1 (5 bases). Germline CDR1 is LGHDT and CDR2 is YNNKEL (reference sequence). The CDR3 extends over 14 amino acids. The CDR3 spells CASTQQESGNTIYF. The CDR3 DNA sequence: TGTGCCAGCACCCAACAGGAATCTGGAAACACCATATATTTT.

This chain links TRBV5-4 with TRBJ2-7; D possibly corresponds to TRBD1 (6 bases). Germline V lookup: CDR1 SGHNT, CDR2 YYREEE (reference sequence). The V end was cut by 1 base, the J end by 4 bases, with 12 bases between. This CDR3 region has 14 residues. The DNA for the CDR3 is TGTGCCAGCAGCTTGTCCCAGGGGAAATACGAGCAGTACTTC. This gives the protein CASSLSQGKYEQYF. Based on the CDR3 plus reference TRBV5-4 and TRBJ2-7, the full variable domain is ETGVTQSPTHLIKTRGQQVTLRCSSQSGHNTVSWYQQALGQGPQFIFQYYREEENGRGNFPPRFSGLQFPNYSSELNVNALELDDSALYLCASSLSQGKYEQYFGPGTRLTVT.

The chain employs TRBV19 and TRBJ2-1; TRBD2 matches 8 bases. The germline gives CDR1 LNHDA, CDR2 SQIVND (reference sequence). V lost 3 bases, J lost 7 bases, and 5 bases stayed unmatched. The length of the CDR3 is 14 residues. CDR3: CASSMTGGPNEQFF. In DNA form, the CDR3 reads TGTGCCAGTAGTATGACGGGAGGGCCGAATGAGCAGTTCTTC.